The clone carrying this TCR beta chain has at least ten counts. A much larger clone is a single base away; this may be a read error. TCRdb processed the PCR reads anew with MiXCR; each CDR3 protein has one entry. This table holds over 3,500 distinct CDR3 sequences, around 15% found once. The data were taken from a study of tumor-infiltrating lymphocytes in oesophageal squamous cell carcinoma. Germline CDR1 is MRHNA and CDR2 is SNTAGT. The CDR3 has 15 residues. The sequence was obtained from a male donor with esophageal squamous cell carcinoma. The sequencing sample was made of esophageal tumor tissue. The chain combines TRBV6-4 with TRBJ2-3; D perhaps matches TRBD2 (5 bases). The DNA end is a closer match to TRBJ2-7, so the J assignment may be wrong. CDR3 loop: CASSVDYVSNNEQYF. CDR3 in DNA: TGTGCCAGCAGTGTAGACTATGTCAGTAACAATGAGCAGTACTTC.